This TCR beta chain was sequenced during a study of blood T cell repertoires in COVID-19 (dated by TCRdb to about 2020). Concerning the study at large: Samples from collaborators originated in the United States, Italy and Spain and spanned both the acute and convalescent phases of COVID-19. The material from the prospective study consisted of cDNA or gDNA derived from T cells, B-cell-depleted T cells, or PBMCs. The dataset comprised deeply sampled blood TCRbeta repertoires from subjects exposed to, actively infected with, or recovered from COVID-19. The repertoires were made available in a free public database intended to serve as a resource for research on the immune response to SARS-CoV-2. The samples were drawn from two sources: the first 160 participants of the ongoing ImmuneRACE study, and some 1,300 subjects contributed by 6 global collaborators. Sample metadata almost always included a de-identified subject ID, COVID-19 status, age in years and sex. Where HLA class I and class II types were available, the types were taken from metadata supplied by the sample provider, not from assay-based typing. Overall study results and their limits: Clinical and demographic metadata were provided uncurated, with the amount varying by source and participant.

The immunoSEQ Assay, a bias-controlled multiplex PCR, was used to amplify TCRbeta CDR3 regions from genomic DNA. In the authors' own workflow: Nucleated cell counts per sample were estimated from amplification of reference gene primers within the assay. To quantify the absolute abundance of each unique TCRbeta CDR3 rearrangement, sequence reads were collapsed and filtered. For each sample, productive Simpson clonality was calculated as the square root of Simpson's diversity index over productive rearrangements. The clones in this table, taken by TCRdb from immuneACCESS, are in-frame only. Not every clone is retained; where verified, under half of the shortfall comes from an unresolved V gene, and the cause of the rest is unknown. V and J calls and clone size are those listed in that table; D and trimming were worked out from the DNA. This sample gives around 400,000 clones in total; 70% to 90% of them show up just once. The ten largest make up 1.4% to 1.5% of the sample.

From the germline V gene (reference sequence), CDR1 is SGHNT and CDR2 is YYREEE. Trimming takes 1 base from V and 2 bases from J, and the germline ends sit 13 bases apart. Counted from cysteine to phenylalanine, this CDR3 has 16 amino acids. CDR3 DNA is the only sequence kept; it has 48 bases, read in frame from the first base. A note on this clone: Its recognized antigen is unknown. No base-level quality is on record; no much larger clone is a single base apart.

Enrolling through a virtual design, the prospective study's participants ranged in age from roughly 18 to 89 years and lived across 24 United States geographic areas. Cohort assignment in the prospective study relied on participant-reported clinical history from a screening survey and a study questionnaire. Exposed participants were defined as having been in contact with someone with a PCR-confirmed or clinician-diagnosed COVID-19 case within 2 weeks of study entry. Mobile phlebotomists in the prospective study collected whole blood, serum and a nasopharyngeal or oropharyngeal swab from every participant. Prospective study participants could optionally give additional blood draws and questionnaires over an approximately two-month period. Before DNA extraction, blood samples from the prospective study were shipped at room temperature or frozen.

The receptor was derived from a woman aged 18-29 years who had been exposed to COVID-19. Source material: PBMCs or T cells enriched from blood (not recorded which). This chain is built from TRBV5-4 and TRBJ1-3; the D gene is perhaps TRBD1, on 5 matching bases. The DNA sequence is as follows: TGTGCCAGCAGCTTGAAAGGGGCAGTACCTGGAAACACCATATATTTT. It translates as CASSLKGAVPGNTIYF.